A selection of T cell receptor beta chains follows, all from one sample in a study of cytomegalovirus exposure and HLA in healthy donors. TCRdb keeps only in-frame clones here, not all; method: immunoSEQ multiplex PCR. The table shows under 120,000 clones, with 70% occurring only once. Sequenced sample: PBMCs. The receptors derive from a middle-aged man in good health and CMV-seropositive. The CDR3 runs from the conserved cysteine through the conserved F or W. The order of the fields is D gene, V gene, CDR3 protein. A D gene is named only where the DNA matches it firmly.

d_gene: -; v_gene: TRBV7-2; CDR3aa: CASSLMTRTDGADTQYF
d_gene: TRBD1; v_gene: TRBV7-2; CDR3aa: CASTQGGNQPQHF
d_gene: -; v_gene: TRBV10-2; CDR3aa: CASSITSGEQFF
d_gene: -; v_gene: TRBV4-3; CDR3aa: CASSQGPDSGYEKLFF
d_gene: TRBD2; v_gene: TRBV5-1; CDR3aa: CASSVGLAATYNEQFF
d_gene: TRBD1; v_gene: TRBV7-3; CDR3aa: CASSLKGTGVYGNEQFF
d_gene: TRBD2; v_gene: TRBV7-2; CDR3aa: CASSLTSGNHNEQFF
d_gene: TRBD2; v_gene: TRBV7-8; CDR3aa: CASTLSVAGEQSHEQFF
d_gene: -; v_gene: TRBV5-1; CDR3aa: CASSSGDSSTDTQYF
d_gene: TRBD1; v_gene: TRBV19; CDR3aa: CASSIPPRTGTNYGYTF
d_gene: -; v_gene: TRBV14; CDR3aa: CASSQRRLETQYF
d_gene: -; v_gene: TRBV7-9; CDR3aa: CASSPTDETQYF
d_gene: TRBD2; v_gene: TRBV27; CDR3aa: CASKGLAATYNEQFF
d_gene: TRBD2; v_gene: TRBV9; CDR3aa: CASSPRTSLETQYF
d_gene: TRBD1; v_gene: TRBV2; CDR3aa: CASRAVGQGTSPLHF
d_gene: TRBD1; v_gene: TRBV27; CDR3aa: CASSSLDRDEQYF
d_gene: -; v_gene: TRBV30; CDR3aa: CAWSVGRGYTF
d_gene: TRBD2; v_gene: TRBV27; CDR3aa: CASKTSGGLYNEQFF
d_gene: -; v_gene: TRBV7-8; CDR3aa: CASSLGSGDGYTF
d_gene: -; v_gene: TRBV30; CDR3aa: CAWRSPGNYYTGELFF
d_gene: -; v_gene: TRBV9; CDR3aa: CASSAAPLQGDDTEAFF
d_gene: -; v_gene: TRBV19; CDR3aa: CASSIREEVEAFF
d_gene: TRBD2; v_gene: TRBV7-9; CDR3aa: CASSAGGGELFF
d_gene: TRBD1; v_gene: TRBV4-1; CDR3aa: CASSQSGTGYGYTF
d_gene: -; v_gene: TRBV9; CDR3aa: CASSSKGTSNTGELFF
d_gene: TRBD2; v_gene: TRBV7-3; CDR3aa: CASSRAGANTGELFF
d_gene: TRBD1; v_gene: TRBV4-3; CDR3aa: CASSQARTGTYNEQFF
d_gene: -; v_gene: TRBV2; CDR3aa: CASSGQALREQYF
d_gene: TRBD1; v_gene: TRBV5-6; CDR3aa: CASSSTGGTNYNEQFF
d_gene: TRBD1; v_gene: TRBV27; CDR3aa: CASSLRGTGVNEQFF
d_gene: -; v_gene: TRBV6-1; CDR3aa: CASSEGSSRLGELFF
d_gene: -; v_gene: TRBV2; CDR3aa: CASSPEGVGYGYTF
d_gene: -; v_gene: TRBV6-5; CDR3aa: CASSYSRREGTEAFF
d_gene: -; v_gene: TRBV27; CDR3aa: CASSLRQGYGYTF
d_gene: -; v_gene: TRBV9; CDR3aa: CASSGGLTEQFF
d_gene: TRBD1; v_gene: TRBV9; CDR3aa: CASSDPQGVGTEAFF
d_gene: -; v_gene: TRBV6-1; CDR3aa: CASSRVPNEKLFF
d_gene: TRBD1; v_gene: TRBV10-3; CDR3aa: CAISLTGAETQYF
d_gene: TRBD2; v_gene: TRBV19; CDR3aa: CASTGLADPTDTQYF
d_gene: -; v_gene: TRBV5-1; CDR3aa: CASAEEPLSGNTIYF
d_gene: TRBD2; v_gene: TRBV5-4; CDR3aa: CASSLKFLAGEDEQYF
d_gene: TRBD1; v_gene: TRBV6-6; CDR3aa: CASSPPGQGADYGYTF
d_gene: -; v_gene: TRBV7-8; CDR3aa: CASSSIMNTEAFF
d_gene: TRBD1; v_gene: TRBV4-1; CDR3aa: CASSQDPGTGYGNTIYF
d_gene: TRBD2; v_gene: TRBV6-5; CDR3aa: CASSYERDSSYEQYF
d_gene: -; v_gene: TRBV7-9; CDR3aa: CASSPREGRNTEAFF
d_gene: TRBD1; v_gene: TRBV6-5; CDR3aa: CASSSLTGGFNYGYTF
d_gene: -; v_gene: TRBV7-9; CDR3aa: CASSGLVSGNEQFF
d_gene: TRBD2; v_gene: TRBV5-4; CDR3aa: CASSPRTSGRTGTQYF
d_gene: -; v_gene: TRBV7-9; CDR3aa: CASSRREVVDYGYTF
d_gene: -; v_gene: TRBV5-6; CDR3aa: CASKKTRAHSGANVLTF
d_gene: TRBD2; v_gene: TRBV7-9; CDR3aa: CASRSSGQINEQFF
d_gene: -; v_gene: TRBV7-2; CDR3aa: CASSLLRGDKYGTEAFF
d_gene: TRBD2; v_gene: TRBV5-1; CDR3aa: CASSLAGTYNEQFF
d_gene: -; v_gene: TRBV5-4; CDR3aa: CASSLAPAKYGYTF
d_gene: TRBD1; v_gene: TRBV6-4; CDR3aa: CASSDSTQGADTQYF
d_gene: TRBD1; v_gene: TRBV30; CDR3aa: CAWSILTGKYGYTF
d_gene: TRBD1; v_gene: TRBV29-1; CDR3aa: CSVETIGTGYGYTF
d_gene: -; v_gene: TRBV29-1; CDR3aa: CSVLLPTSGDTQYF
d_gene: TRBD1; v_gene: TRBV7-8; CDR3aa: CASSLSIRTGGYGYTF